The table lists the clone carrying this T cell receptor (beta chain) with a few counts. The antigen remains unidentified. These data come from a study of blood T cells in healthy people across ages. Study results and caveats: Researchers deemed the diversity estimates from one million T cells underestimates.

A second about 6 to 12 cycle PCR used barcoded and J-beta primers. TCRdb re-called the 5' RACE reads with MiXCR, one entry per CDR3 protein. In the table there are some 1,500,000 distinct CDR3 sequences, approximately 43% of which are singletons. The CDR3 loop spans 11 amino acids. Germline V CDR1 and CDR2: DFQATT, SNEGSKA (reference sequence). Trimming removed 3 bases at V and 4 bases at J, with 6 bases between. Material for sequencing was blood. The clonotype comes from a woman younger than 35 in good health. The chain employs TRBV20-1 and TRBJ1-1; D gene uncertain. The DNA for the CDR3 is TGCAGTGCTAGCTTAATCACTGAAGCTTTCTTT. This sequence encodes CSASLITEAFF.